The present entry profiles one TCR beta chain with its context. Here immunoSEQ multiplex PCR was the method, and the copy in TCRdb shows in-frame clones only, minus some. The sample lists 110,000 to 150,000 clones; about 90% were seen once. The sample belongs to a study of blood T cell repertoires in COVID-19. Across the whole study: Sites across the United States, Italy and Spain contributed samples from acute and convalescent COVID-19.

The CDR3 has 14 residues. The germline CDR1 and CDR2 sequences are MNHEY and SVGAGI. V was shortened by 8 bases and J by 4 bases, with 14 bases between the two germline ends. Sequencing was done on a sample of peripheral blood. The chain joins TRBV6-5 to TRBJ2-2; D perhaps matches TRBD2 (5 bases). The source is a man aged 45-65 years with active or convalescent COVID-19. The CDR3 region has the DNA TGTGCCAGCGTCTGGGAGACAAGCACCGGGGAGCTGTTTTTT. This codes for CASVWETSTGELFF.